The 25 T cell receptor beta chains given below trace back to one sample, sequenced in a study of radiotherapy plus CTLA-4 blockade in lung cancer. The assay was immunoSEQ multiplex PCR, and TCRdb's table has in-frame clones only and misses some. Among 75,000 to 95,000 clones listed, roughly 80% were seen once. This specimen consisted of peripheral blood, obtained from a patient treated with radiotherapy plus ipilimumab. The receptors were gathered from a human donor with non-small cell lung cancer that progressed on radiotherapy plus ipilimumab.

The V gene is TRBV6-5, the J gene TRBJ2-3; D remains unclear. The CDR3 loop spans 16 amino acids. Germline CDR1 MNHEY, CDR2 SVGAGI. Between the trimmed V and J ends, which lost 2 bases and 1 base, there was a span of 13 bases. The CDR3 nucleotides read TGTGCCAGCAGTTACGGTATGGGGTTCGGCACAGATACGCAGTATTTT. Protein product: CASSYGMGFGTDTQYF.

The chain uses TRBV30 and TRBJ1-4, with a weak D call TRBD1 (5 bases). The CDR3 has 14 residues. V was shortened by 6 bases and J by 10 bases, with 21 bases between the two germline ends. Germline loops: CDR1 GTSNPN, CDR2 SVGIG (reference sequence). The CDR3 nucleotides read TGTGCCTGTCCTCACCTTGAAGGGGAGGGAAAACTGTTTTTT. Protein sequence: CACPHLEGEGKLFF.

This chain uses TRBV2 with TRBJ2-3; TRBD2 matches 9 bases. Germline V CDR1 and CDR2: SNHLY, FYNNEI. The trim removed 6 bases at V and 5 bases at J, leaving 6 bases unmatched. The CDR3 consists of 14 residues. The CDR3 reads CASSGTSRGDTQYF. The CDR3 DNA reads TGTGCCAGCAGCGGGACTAGCCGTGGAGATACGCAGTATTTT.

V gene TRBV6-1 combines with J gene TRBJ2-2; tentatively, D is TRBD2 (6 bases). Germline CDR1 MNHNS, CDR2 SASEGT. The V end was cut by 10 bases, the J end by 2 bases, with 17 bases between. This CDR3 is 15 amino acids long. The CDR3 sequence is CATRTPGLNTGELFF. The CDR3 nucleotides read TGTGCCACCAGGACCCCGGGACTTAACACCGGGGAGCTGTTTTTT.

The chain joins TRBV10-3 to TRBJ2-6; tentative D call: TRBD1 (6 bases). V shed 7 bases and J shed 0 bases, with 7 bases lying between them. The CDR3 totals 14 residues. Per the germline V gene, CDR1 is ENHRY and CDR2 is SYGVKD. CDR3 DNA: TGTGCCATCAAGGGGGACTCTGGGGCCAACGTCCTGACTTTC. It codes for CAIKGDSGANVLTF.

The rearrangement links TRBV10-2 to TRBJ2-1; D is unclear. The length of the CDR3 is 11 residues. The germline V gene has CDR1 WSHSY and CDR2 SAAADI. Trimming stripped 6 bases from V and 4 bases from J, with 4 bases between. As DNA, the CDR3 is TGCGCCAGCAGCCAGTACAATGAGCAGTTCTTC. Translating it yields CASSQYNEQFF.

This clone was found a few times. The chain joins TRBV5-6 to TRBJ2-7, with no clear D. The CDR3 contains 17 residues. V was clipped by 0 bases and J by 2 bases, with 18 bases between them. Germline V gene lookup returns CDR1 SGHDT and CDR2 YYEEEE. CDR3 region: CASSLGLVGPPPYEQYF. The CDR3 bases are TGTGCCAGCAGCTTGGGCCTGGTAGGACCACCACCCTACGAGCAGTACTTC.

The V call is TRBV5-4, the J call TRBJ1-2, with D possibly being TRBD1 (6 bases). CDR3 length: 16 residues. V gave up 4 bases and J gave up 1 base, with 17 bases separating them. Per germline, CDR1 SGHNT and CDR2 YYREEE (reference sequence). The CDR3 sequence is CASSILPRQDNYGYTF. CDR3 DNA sequence: TGTGCCAGCAGCATACTCCCGAGACAGGATAACTATGGCTACACCTTC. Using reference TRBV5-4 and TRBJ1-2 for the parts outside the CDR3, the full variable domain is ETGVTQSPTHLIKTRGQQVTLRCSSQSGHNTVSWYQQALGQGPQFIFQYYREEENGRGNFPPRFSGLQFPNYSSELNVNALELDDSALYLCASSILPRQDNYGYTFGSGTRLTVV.

This chain connects TRBV7-8 to TRBJ1-5; TRBD1 matches 9 bases. Germline assignment: CDR1 SGHVS and CDR2 FQNEAQ. The CDR3 is 14 residues long. The trim removed 5 bases at V and 4 bases at J, leaving 3 bases unmatched. The CDR3 nucleotides are TGTGCCAGCAGCGTAGGACAGGGGAATCAGCCCCAGCATTTT. Its protein is CASSVGQGNQPQHF.

The J gene is TRBJ2-2, the V gene TRBV4-2; possibly TRBD1 or TRBD2 for D (5 bases each). CDR1 LGHNA and CDR2 YNFKEQ come from the germline V gene. CDR3 length equals 16 residues. Trimming took 5 bases from V and 5 from J, leaving 18 bases between them. This chain's CDR3 is CASSTGTELRTGELFF. CDR3 bases: TGTGCCAGCAGCACGGGGACGGAACTCCGAACCGGGGAGCTGTTTTTT.

This chain links TRBV28 with TRBJ1-5, with TRBD1 matching over 8 bases. J lost 4 bases, V lost 6 bases, and 8 bases had no gene match. CDR1 and CDR2 from the germline V gene are MDHEN and SYDVKM. This CDR3 has 15 residues. This CDR3 reads CASRDRTGPNQPQHF. As DNA, the CDR3 is TGTGCCAGCAGAGATCGGACAGGGCCGAATCAGCCCCAGCATTTT.

This chain connects TRBV19 to TRBJ1-5; no clear D. The ends were cut back, 7 bases at V and 4 bases at J, with 20 bases in the middle. Germline-derived CDR1 and CDR2 are LNHDA and SQIVND (reference sequence). This CDR3 is 16 amino acids long. As DNA, the CDR3 is TGTGCCAGTACCTCCCTTCTGGGCGCCGGGAATCAGCCCCAGCATTTT. It encodes CASTSLLGAGNQPQHF.

The J gene is TRBJ2-7, the V gene TRBV6-5; 7 bases fit TRBD2. CDR3 length: 15 residues. V was pared by 3 bases and J by 4 bases, with 9 bases of the junction left unmatched. In germline, CDR1 is MNHEY, CDR2 SVGAGI. CDR3 region: CASSYTGGSRYEQYF. The CDR3 coding sequence is TGTGCCAGCAGTTATACGGGGGGATCTCGGTACGAGCAGTACTTC.

V usage is TRBV5-4 and J usage is TRBJ2-1; 8 nucleotides line up with TRBD2. CDR1 is SGHNT and CDR2 is YYREEE in the germline V gene (reference sequence). Trimming at V came to 4 bases and at J to 0 bases, leaving 9 bases not matched to a gene. This CDR3 is built from 17 residues. CDR3 coding DNA: TGTGCCAGCAGCGAACCGGGACTAGAAAGCTCCTACAATGAGCAGTTCTTC. Amino acids: CASSEPGLESSYNEQFF.

This clone occurred a few times. The rearrangement joins TRBV15 to TRBJ2-2; D is undetermined. V lost 0 bases and J 3 bases, leaving 8 bases between the germline ends. The CDR3 has 15 amino acids. CDR1 LNHNV and CDR2 YYDKDF come from the germline V gene (reference sequence). CDR3 DNA: TGTGCCACCAGCAGAGAGGGCACCTACACCGGGGAGCTGTTTTTT. Translated, it gives CATSREGTYTGELFF. The variable domain in full, with the rest retrieved from reference TRBV15 and TRBJ2-2, is DAMVIQNPRYQVTQFGKPVTLSCSQTLNHNVMYWYQQKSSQAPKLLFHYYDKDFNNEADTPDNFQSRRPNTSFCFLDIRSPGLGDTAMYLCATSREGTYTGELFFGEGSRLTVL.

CDR3 protein: CASSLLQTTYEQYV. As DNA, the CDR3 is TGCGCCAGCAGCTTGTTGCAGACGACTTACGAGCAGTACGTC. The chain employs TRBV5-1 and TRBJ2-7; D unresolved. Deletions cut 1 base from V and 4 bases from J, with 12 bases between. The CDR3 extends over 14 amino acids. Looked up from germline, CDR1 is SGHRS and CDR2 is YFSETQ.

The chain couples TRBV28 to TRBJ2-7; weak D call: TRBD2 (5 bases). This CDR3 region has 15 residues. CDR1 and CDR2 (germline): MDHEN, SYDVKM. Trimming stripped 4 bases from V and 3 bases from J, with 16 bases between. This chain's CDR3 is CASSSIRAGIYEQYV. CDR3 coding DNA: TGTGCCAGCAGTTCAATTAGGGCGGGTATCTACGAGCAGTACGTC.

V usage is TRBV13 and J usage is TRBJ1-4, with D possibly matching TRBD1 (6 bases). Germline values: CDR1 PRHDT, CDR2 FYEKMQ (reference sequence). The CDR3 is 14 residues long. The germline V and J ends were trimmed by 5 bases and 8 bases, with 15 bases remaining between them. The CDR3 loop is CASSPQGLGEKLFF. The DNA of the CDR3 is TGTGCCAGCAGCCCTCAGGGGTTAGGGGAAAAACTGTTTTTT.

The chain recombines TRBV30 with TRBJ2-3; 14 bases are shared with TRBD2. The CDR3 consists of 14 residues. Germline V CDR1 and CDR2: GTSNPN, SVGIG (reference sequence). V lost 6 bases to trimming and J lost 4 bases; unmatched junction nucleotides: 3. CDR3: CACPGLAGADTQYF. Written as DNA, the CDR3 is TGTGCCTGCCCGGGACTAGCGGGAGCAGATACGCAGTATTTT.

The V call is TRBV2, the J call TRBJ1-4, with D uncertain. Germline CDR1 SNHLY, CDR2 FYNNEI. V shed 2 bases and J shed 0 bases, with 4 bases lying between them. The CDR3 is 14 residues long. CDR3 DNA: TGTGCCAGCAGTGAAATGGCAACTAATGAAAAACTGTTTTTT. This sequence encodes CASSEMATNEKLFF.

This chain links TRBV5-1 with TRBJ2-7; 7 bases are shared with TRBD1. Germline trimming cut 4 bases from V and 4 bases from J; bases unmatched to any gene: 2. Germline assignment: CDR1 SGHRS and CDR2 YFSETQ. The CDR3 loop spans 12 amino acids. CDR3 amino acids: CASSPQGYEQYF. The CDR3 region has the DNA TGCGCCAGCAGCCCACAGGGGTACGAGCAGTACTTC.

The rearrangement links TRBV9 to TRBJ1-3; D is perhaps TRBD1 (6 bases). V shed 4 bases and J shed 0 bases, with 11 bases lying between them. Germline-derived CDR1 and CDR2 are SGDLS and YYNGEE. The CDR3 contains 15 residues. The CDR3 sequence is CASSPRDNSGNTIYF. In DNA form, the CDR3 reads TGTGCCAGCAGCCCAAGGGACAACTCTGGAAACACCATATATTTT.

The chain recombines TRBV30 with TRBJ1-4; D is undetermined. Germline lookup yields CDR1 GTSNPN and CDR2 SVGIG (reference sequence). CDR3 length: 15 residues. V shed 0 bases and J shed 0 bases, with 8 bases lying between them. The CDR3, as DNA: TGTGCCTGGAGTGTAGTGCCTTCAACTAATGAAAAACTGTTTTTT. It encodes CAWSVVPSTNEKLFF.

J is TRBJ2-3 and V is TRBV5-4, with TRBD2 matching over 12 bases. Looked up from germline, CDR1 is SGHNT and CDR2 is YYREEE (reference sequence). CDR3 size: 15 residues. V shed 4 bases, J shed 3 bases, and the junction held 3 bases outside the gene matches. CDR3 bases: TGTGCCAGCAGCATAGGGACTAGCGGGACAGATACGCAGTATTTT. This codes for CASSIGTSGTDTQYF.

The rearrangement links TRBV10-3 to TRBJ2-3; D gene uncertain. CDR1 is ENHRY and CDR2 is SYGVKD in the germline V gene. CDR3 length equals 18 residues. Trimming shortened V by 2 bases and J by 2 bases, and 20 bases separated the two germline ends. CDR3 nucleotide sequence: TGTGCCATCAGTGAGAGGAATTCGGTGCAAATCTCCACAGATACGCAGTATTTT. Translation gives CAISERNSVQISTDTQYF.